The subject of this entry is one T cell receptor beta chain. PCR was performed using 60 Vbeta and 13 Jbeta primers. The protocol was immunoSEQ multiplex PCR, while the TCRdb copy is restricted to in-frame clones and leaves out a portion. The table includes about 130,000 clones, almost 80% detected once. This record belongs to a study of cytomegalovirus exposure and HLA in healthy donors. The TCR sequence derives from a female donor in good health and CMV-seronegative. What was sequenced was PBMCs.

CDR3 sequence reads: CASSSGQGWSEKLFF. In DNA, the CDR3 is TGTGCCAGCAGTTCAGGACAGGGTTGGAGTGAAAAACTGTTTTTT. This chain connects TRBV28 to TRBJ1-4; 8 positions agree with TRBD1. The CDR3 extends over 15 amino acids. Germline CDR1 is MDHEN and CDR2 is SYDVKM. Trimming at V came to 4 bases and at J to 7 bases, leaving 8 bases not matched to a gene.